A single sample gave rise to the 3 T cell receptor beta chains below, sequenced in a study of cytomegalovirus exposure and HLA in healthy donors (dated by TCRdb to 2016 to 2017). The protocol used for the library was the immunoSEQ multiplex PCR assay. Imported from immuneACCESS, the table was reduced by TCRdb to in-frame sequences with V and J called. These copies leave out some clones; in studies compared against another copy, an unresolved V gene accounts for under half, and the cause of the remainder is not known. In all, the sample holds about 280,000 clones, and over 75% of those were seen once. Clones ranked in the top ten supply 0.92% of the sample. The sample comprised PBMCs. These receptors came from a woman between 18 and 29 years old in good health and CMV-seronegative.

The rearrangement uses TRBV4-1 and TRBJ2-3, with 9 bases fitting TRBD1. V gave up 0 bases and J gave up 4 bases; unmatched junction bases: 2. The CDR3 has 15 residues. Germline V CDR1 and CDR2: MGHRA, YSYEKL. The CDR3 sequence is CASSQEGTGSDTQYF. The CDR3 bases are TGCGCCAGCAGCCAAGAGGGGACAGGGTCAGATACGCAGTATTTT.

Ten or more counts support this clone. V gene TRBV4-2 combines with J gene TRBJ2-1; TRBD1 aligns across 7 bases. The ends lost 7 bases at V and 4 bases at J; junction bases unmatched: 4. This CDR3 region has 13 residues. In germline, CDR1 is LGHNA, CDR2 YNFKEQ. The CDR3 DNA reads as TGTGCCAGCACCACGGGACAGTACAATGAGCAGTTCTTC. Protein sequence: CASTTGQYNEQFF.

The rearrangement uses TRBV7-2 and TRBJ2-7, with 10 nucleotides matching TRBD1. This CDR3 is built from 15 residues. V lost 5 bases to trimming and J lost 5 bases; unmatched junction nucleotides: 9. Germline assignment: CDR1 SGHTA and CDR2 FQGNSA. Here the CDR3 reads CASSKAGTGVHEQYF. The CDR3, as DNA: TGTGCCAGCAGCAAAGCCGGGACAGGGGTCCACGAGCAGTACTTC.